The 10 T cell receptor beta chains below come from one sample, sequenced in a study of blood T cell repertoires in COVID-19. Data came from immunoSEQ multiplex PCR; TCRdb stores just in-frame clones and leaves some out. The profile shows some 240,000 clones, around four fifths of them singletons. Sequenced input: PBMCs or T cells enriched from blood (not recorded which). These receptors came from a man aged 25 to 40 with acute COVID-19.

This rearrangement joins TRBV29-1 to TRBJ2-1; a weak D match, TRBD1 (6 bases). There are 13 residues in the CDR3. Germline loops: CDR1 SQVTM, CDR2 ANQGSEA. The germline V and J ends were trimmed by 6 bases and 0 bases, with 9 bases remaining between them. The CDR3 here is CSVGTHSYNEQFF. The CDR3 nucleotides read TGCAGCGTCGGGACACACTCCTACAATGAGCAGTTCTTC.

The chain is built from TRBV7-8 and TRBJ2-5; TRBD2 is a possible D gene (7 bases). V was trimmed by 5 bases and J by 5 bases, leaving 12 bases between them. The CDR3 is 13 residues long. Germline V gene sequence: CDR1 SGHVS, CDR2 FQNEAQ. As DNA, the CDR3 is TGTGCCAGCAGCGGCAGGGGAGGGGAGACCCAGTACTTC. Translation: CASSGRGGETQYF. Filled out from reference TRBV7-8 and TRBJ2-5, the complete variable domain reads GAGVSQSPRYKVAKRGQDVALRCDPISGHVSLFWYQQALGQGPEFLTYFQNEAQLDKSGLPSDRFFAERPEGSVSTLKIQRTQQEDSAVYLCASSGRGGETQYFGPGTRLLVL.

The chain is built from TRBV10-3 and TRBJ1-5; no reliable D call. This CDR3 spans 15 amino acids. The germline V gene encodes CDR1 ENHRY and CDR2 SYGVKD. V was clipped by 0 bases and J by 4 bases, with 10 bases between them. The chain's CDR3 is CAISESDGQNQPQHF. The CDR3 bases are TGTGCCATCAGTGAGTCGGATGGGCAGAATCAGCCCCAGCATTTT.

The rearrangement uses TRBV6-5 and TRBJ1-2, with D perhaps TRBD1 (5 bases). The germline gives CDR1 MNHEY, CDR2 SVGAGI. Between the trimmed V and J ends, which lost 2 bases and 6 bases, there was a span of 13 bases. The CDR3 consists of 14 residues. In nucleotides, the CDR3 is TGTGCCAGCAGTTACGAAGGGACTGTCGATGGCTACACCTTC. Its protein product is CASSYEGTVDGYTF.

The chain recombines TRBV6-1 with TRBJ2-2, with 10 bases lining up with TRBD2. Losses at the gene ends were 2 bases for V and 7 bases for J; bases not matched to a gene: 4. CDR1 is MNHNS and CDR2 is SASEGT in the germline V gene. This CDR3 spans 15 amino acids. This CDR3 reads CASSELAGDHGELFF. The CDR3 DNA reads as TGTGCCAGCAGTGAACTAGCGGGGGATCACGGGGAGCTGTTTTTT.

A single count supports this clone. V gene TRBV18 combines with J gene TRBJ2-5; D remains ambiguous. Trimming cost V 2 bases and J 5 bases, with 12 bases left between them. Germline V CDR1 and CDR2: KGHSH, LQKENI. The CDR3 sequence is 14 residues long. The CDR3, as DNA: TGTGCCAGCTCACCATCCCCCCCCGGGGAGACCCAGTACTTC. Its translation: CASSPSPPGETQYF. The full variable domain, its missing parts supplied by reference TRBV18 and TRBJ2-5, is NAGVMQNPRHLVRRRGQEARLRCSPMKGHSHVYWYRQLPEEGLKFMVYLQKENIIDESGMPKERFSAEFPKEGPSILRIQQVVRGDSAAYFCASSPSPPGETQYFGPGTRLLVL.

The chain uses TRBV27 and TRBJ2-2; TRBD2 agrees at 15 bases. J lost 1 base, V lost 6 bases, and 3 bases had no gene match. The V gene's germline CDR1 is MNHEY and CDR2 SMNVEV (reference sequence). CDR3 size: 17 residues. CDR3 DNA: TGTGCCAGCAGCTGGACTAGCGGGAGGGGGAACACCGGGGAGCTGTTTTTT. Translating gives CASSWTSGRGNTGELFF.

CDR3 nucleotides: TGTGCCAGCAGCCACCTAGCGGGAGTAGACAATGAGCAGTTCTTC. It encodes CASSHLAGVDNEQFF. This rearrangement joins TRBV14 to TRBJ2-1, with 10 positions matching TRBD2. The CDR3 has 15 residues. The germline gives CDR1 SGHDN, CDR2 FVKESK. Trimming took 3 bases from V and 5 from J; bases not matched to a gene: 4. Combining the CDR3 with reference TRBV14 and TRBJ2-1 gives the whole variable domain EAGVTQFPSHSVIEKGQTVTLRCDPISGHDNLYWYRRVMGKEIKFLLHFVKESKQDESGMPNNRFLAERTGGTYSTLKVQPAELEDSGVYFCASSHLAGVDNEQFFGPGTRLTVL.

DNA for the CDR3: TGTGCCACCGCAGGGGAGGGTCGCGGCTCTGAAGCTTTCTTT. It is translated as CATAGEGRGSEAFF. The chain combines TRBV27 with TRBJ1-1; D possibly corresponds to TRBD1 (6 bases). The V gene lost 10 bases and the J gene lost 6 bases, with 21 bases spanning the gap. Germline-derived CDR1 and CDR2 are MNHEY and SMNVEV (reference sequence). This CDR3 has 14 amino acids.

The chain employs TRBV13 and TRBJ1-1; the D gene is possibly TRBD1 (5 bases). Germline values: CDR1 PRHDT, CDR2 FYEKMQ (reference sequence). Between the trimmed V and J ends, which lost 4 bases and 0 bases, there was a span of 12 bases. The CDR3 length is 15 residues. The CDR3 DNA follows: TGTGCCAGCAGCTCCCCGCGGGGGGTGAACACTGAAGCTTTCTTT. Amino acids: CASSSPRGVNTEAFF.